The 29 T cell receptor beta chains below all came from one sample that was sequenced in a study of cytomegalovirus exposure and HLA in healthy donors. The PCR contained 60 Vbeta and 13 Jbeta primers. Data came from immunoSEQ multiplex PCR; TCRdb stores just in-frame clones and leaves some out. Of about 190,000 clones in the sample, around 79% were seen once. What was sequenced was PBMCs. The source of these receptors is a woman in her forties or fifties in good health and CMV-seronegative.

This sequence joins TRBV18 and TRBJ1-3; no firm D call. Trimming removed 3 bases from V and 1 base from J, with 16 bases in between. This CDR3 region has 17 residues. Germline loops: CDR1 KGHSH, CDR2 LQKENI. Written as DNA, the CDR3 is TGTGCCAGCTCACCCGAGACGGGTAAAGGATCTGGAAACACCATATATTTT. It specifies CASSPETGKGSGNTIYF.

This clone was recorded a few times. This chain connects TRBV6-1 to TRBJ2-1; no definite D call. The V end lost 7 bases, the J end lost 0 bases, and 10 bases lay between the germline ends. CDR1 and CDR2 (germline): MNHNS, SASEGT. There are 14 residues in the CDR3. CDR3 DNA: TGTGCCAGCACCCACATGAACTCCTACAATGAGCAGTTCTTC. Protein: CASTHMNSYNEQFF.

The rearrangement links TRBV5-1 to TRBJ2-5; D is perhaps TRBD2 (5 bases). Germline V gene lookup returns CDR1 SGHRS and CDR2 YFSETQ. V lost 8 bases and J 2 bases, leaving 7 bases between the germline ends. CDR3 length: 11 amino acids. Here the CDR3 reads CASSGQETQYF. In DNA form, the CDR3 reads TGCGCCAGTTCGGGACAAGAGACCCAGTACTTC.

J is TRBJ2-1 and V is TRBV10-2, with 8 bases aligning to TRBD2. Germline values: CDR1 WSHSY, CDR2 SAAADI. CDR3 size: 16 residues. V lost 4 bases to trimming and J lost 6 bases; unmatched junction nucleotides: 11. The CDR3 loop reads CASSARGREAFNEQFF. The DNA of the CDR3 is TGCGCCAGCAGTGCTCGGGGGCGGGAGGCTTTCAATGAGCAGTTCTTC.

For the CDR3, the DNA is TGTGCCAGCAGCACAGGACCGACAGGGGGGACTGAAGCTTTCTTT. Translated: CASSTGPTGGTEAFF. The chain recombines TRBV13 with TRBJ1-1; 9 positions agree with TRBD1. Unmatched junction bases numbered 9, after V lost 5 bases and J lost 5 bases. Germline CDR1 reads PRHDT; CDR2 reads FYEKMQ (reference sequence). This CDR3 has 15 residues. Full variable domain (missing parts from reference TRBV13 and TRBJ1-1): AAGVIQSPRHLIKEKRETATLKCYPIPRHDTVYWYQQGPGQDPQFLISFYEKMQSDKGSIPDRFSAQQFSDYHSELNMSSLELGDSALYFCASSTGPTGGTEAFFGQGTRLTVV.

This rearrangement joins TRBV4-3 to TRBJ2-3; 10 bases are shared with TRBD1. The CDR3 consists of 18 residues. The J segment lost 2 bases and the V segment lost 1 base, leaving 9 bases of the junction unmatched. From germline, CDR1 is LGHNA and CDR2 YSLEER. CDR3 DNA: TGCGCCAGCAGCCAAGTTATCGTTGGGACAGGGGACACAGATACGCAGTATTTT. It encodes CASSQVIVGTGDTDTQYF.

Comments on this clone: The junction does not match germline at one end; this may be a read error. The chain combines TRBV7-7 with TRBJ1-6; D is perhaps TRBD1 (6 bases). CDR3 length: 13 amino acids. From germline, CDR1 is SSHAT and CDR2 FNYEAQ (reference sequence). The CDR3 DNA reads TGTGCTAGCAGCTCAACAGGGCAATCACCCCTCCACTTT. As protein: CASSSTGQSPLHF.

The chain carries TRBV5-8 and TRBJ2-3, with a tentative D call TRBD1 (5 bases). There are 15 residues in the CDR3. CDR1 and CDR2 from the germline V gene are SGHTS and YDEGEE. V lost 6 bases, J lost 0 bases, and 14 bases lay in between. The CDR3 bases are TGTGCCAGCATGACAGCCGTTTCTAGCACAGATACGCAGTATTTT. This codes for CASMTAVSSTDTQYF.

The chain has TRBV4-3 and TRBJ2-3, with D possibly matching TRBD2 (5 bases). This CDR3 is built from 15 residues. Germline V gives CDR1 LGHNA, CDR2 YSLEER. Trimming removed 0 bases from V and 6 bases from J, with 13 bases in between. The CDR3 sequence: CASSQDRSPGDTQYF. As DNA, the CDR3 is TGCGCCAGCAGCCAAGATAGGAGCCCGGGGGATACGCAGTATTTT.

This chain connects TRBV6-4 to TRBJ2-3; perhaps TRBD2 as D (5 bases). Per the germline V gene, CDR1 is MRHNA and CDR2 is SNTAGT. V was trimmed by 1 base and J by 4 bases, leaving 9 bases between them. The CDR3 is 14 residues long. DNA for the CDR3: TGTGCCAGCAGTGACTTGCGCGGGTCAGATACGCAGTATTTT. It encodes CASSDLRGSDTQYF.

The genes are TRBV6-6 and TRBJ1-1, with D unclear. With 8 bases removed from V and 1 base from J, the gap between germline ends came to 14 bases. Germline CDR1 and CDR2: MNHNY and SVGAGI (reference sequence). This CDR3 has 14 residues. The CDR3 region has the DNA TGTGCCAGCCAATTCCGGGTCGGGAACACTGAAGCTTTCTTT. This gives the protein CASQFRVGNTEAFF.

The chain recombines TRBV4-3 with TRBJ1-2; the D is unclear. The CDR3 spans 15 residues. The germline gives CDR1 LGHNA, CDR2 YSLEER. V lost 0 bases and J 5 bases, leaving 13 bases between the germline ends. The CDR3 sequence: CASSQDIVSAYGYTF. In DNA form, the CDR3 reads TGCGCCAGCAGCCAAGATATAGTATCCGCTTATGGCTACACCTTC.

The chain joins TRBV19 to TRBJ2-7; a possible D gene is TRBD2 (6 bases). This CDR3 is built from 15 residues. The germline CDR1 and CDR2 sequences are LNHDA and SQIVND (reference sequence). V was clipped by 7 bases and J by 3 bases, with 19 bases between them. The CDR3 DNA reads TGTGCCAGTACGTCGGAACGGGGAGGCATCTACGAGCAGTACTTC. Translation gives CASTSERGGIYEQYF. The variable domain in full, completed from reference TRBV19 and TRBJ2-7, reads DGGITQSPKYLFRKEGQNVTLSCEQNLNHDAMYWYRQDPGQGLRLIYYSQIVNDFQKGDIAEGYSVSREKKESFPLTVTSAQKNPTAFYLCASTSERGGIYEQYFGPGTRLTVT.

The genes are TRBV27 and TRBJ1-4, with 9 nucleotides matching TRBD1. The V gene's germline CDR1 is MNHEY and CDR2 SMNVEV (reference sequence). The CDR3 has 14 residues. The J segment lost 5 bases and the V segment lost 3 bases, leaving 1 base of the junction unmatched. The CDR3 here is CASSLTGGNEKLFF. CDR3 in DNA: TGTGCCAGCAGTTTGACAGGGGGGAATGAAAAACTGTTTTTT. Filled out from reference TRBV27 and TRBJ1-4, the complete variable domain reads EAQVTQNPRYLITVTGKKLTVTCSQNMNHEYMSWYRQDPGLGLRQIYYSMNVEVTDKGDVPEGYKVSRKEKRNFPLILESPSPNQTSLYFCASSLTGGNEKLFFGSGTQLSVL.

The rearrangement uses TRBV27 and TRBJ2-1; 8 bases match TRBD2. The CDR3 has 14 residues. Germline V CDR1 and CDR2: MNHEY, SMNVEV (reference sequence). The trim removed 5 bases at V and 8 bases at J, leaving 8 bases unmatched. The CDR3 is CASSPPGRAHEQFF. Written as DNA, the CDR3 is TGTGCCAGCAGTCCACCCGGGAGGGCCCATGAGCAGTTCTTC.

V usage is TRBV2 and J usage is TRBJ2-7; D possibly corresponds to TRBD2 (6 bases). The CDR3 loop spans 12 amino acids. CDR1 is SNHLY, CDR2 FYNNEI, per germline. V was shortened by 7 bases and J by 2 bases, with 9 bases between the two germline ends. CDR3: CASTGVAYEQYF. CDR3 sequence (DNA): TGTGCCAGCACGGGGGTGGCCTACGAGCAGTACTTC.

The chain links TRBV5-6 to TRBJ1-2; D remains unclear. The CDR3 is 14 amino acids. CDR1 is SGHDT, CDR2 YYEEEE, per germline. The V and J ends lost 4 bases and 8 bases respectively, with 18 bases between them. As DNA, the CDR3 is TGTGCCAGCAGCATATCACCTGGGCTGGTGGGCTACACCTTC. Translated, it gives CASSISPGLVGYTF.

The chain links TRBV7-6 to TRBJ2-3; the match to TRBD2 covers 10 bases. The germline V gene has CDR1 SGHVS and CDR2 FNYEAQ. The length of the CDR3 is 16 residues. J lost 3 bases, V lost 5 bases, and 8 bases had no gene match. The CDR3 DNA sequence: TGTGCCAGCAGCACGGTAGCGGGGGGTCGGACAGATACGCAGTATTTT. Residues: CASSTVAGGRTDTQYF.

This clone was seen just once. The chain joins TRBV7-2 to TRBJ1-1; 7 positions match TRBD1. Germline V gene lookup returns CDR1 SGHTA and CDR2 FQGNSA. There are 14 residues in the CDR3. Trimming at V came to 6 bases and at J to 4 bases, leaving 8 bases not matched to a gene. The CDR3 bases are TGTGCCAGCAGATTGACAGGGTTCGGCACTGAAGCTTTCTTT. Amino acids: CASRLTGFGTEAFF.

This chain links TRBV7-9 with TRBJ2-5; TRBD2 matches 14 bases. The CDR3 extends over 15 amino acids. The germline V gene has CDR1 SEHNR and CDR2 FQNEAQ (reference sequence). Trimming removed 6 bases from V and 3 bases from J; junction bases left unmatched: 3. This chain's CDR3 is CASSTGLAGEETQYF. CDR3 coding DNA: TGTGCCAGCAGTACGGGACTAGCGGGAGAAGAGACCCAGTACTTC.

This clone has a single count. This sequence joins TRBV28 and TRBJ2-7; D unresolved. The CDR3 has 15 residues. Germline lookup yields CDR1 MDHEN and CDR2 SYDVKM. V was shortened by 0 bases and J by 0 bases, with 9 bases between the two germline ends. The CDR3 here is CASSLWTVSSYEQYF. Written as DNA, the CDR3 is TGTGCCAGCAGTTTATGGACTGTCAGCTCCTACGAGCAGTACTTC.

The chain has TRBV28 and TRBJ1-2; D not resolved. Trimming removed 1 base from V and 6 bases from J, with 6 bases in between. Per germline, CDR1 MDHEN and CDR2 SYDVKM. This CDR3 has 12 amino acids. The CDR3 sequence is CASSLSQDGYTF. Here the CDR3 DNA reads TGTGCCAGCAGTTTATCTCAGGATGGCTACACCTTC.

The V and J genes are TRBV13 and TRBJ2-3; 8 bases map to TRBD1. The CDR3 length is 15 residues. Germline lookup yields CDR1 PRHDT and CDR2 FYEKMQ (reference sequence). V lost 5 bases to trimming and J lost 4 bases; unmatched junction nucleotides: 8. The chain's CDR3 is CASSIRTGRADTQYF. In DNA form, the CDR3 reads TGTGCCAGCAGCATAAGGACAGGGCGCGCAGATACGCAGTATTTT.

The rearrangement joins TRBV14 to TRBJ2-7, with a weak D call TRBD2 (6 bases). The CDR3 totals 14 residues. Germline lookup yields CDR1 SGHDN and CDR2 FVKESK. Trimming cost V 6 bases and J 0 bases, with 12 bases left between them. The CDR3 here is CASSQRVSSYEQYF. Written as DNA, the CDR3 is TGTGCCAGCAGTCAGCGGGTGAGCTCCTACGAGCAGTACTTC.

The rearrangement uses TRBV7-8 and TRBJ2-5; possible D gene TRBD1, 6 bases. CDR1 SGHVS and CDR2 FQNEAQ come from the germline V gene. This CDR3 is 14 amino acids long. Trimming took 6 bases from V and 5 from J, leaving 16 bases between them. The CDR3 sequence: CASRRKGTRETQYF. The CDR3 bases are TGTGCCAGCAGACGAAAGGGGACAAGGGAGACCCAGTACTTC.

This rearrangement joins TRBV18 to TRBJ1-1, with 10 bases aligning to TRBD1. The V gene end was trimmed by 5 bases and the J gene end by 0 bases; junction bases not matched to a gene: 6. This CDR3 comprises 16 residues. Germline assignment: CDR1 KGHSH and CDR2 LQKENI. The CDR3 spells CASSSTGTGVNTEAFF. CDR3 nucleotide sequence: TGTGCCAGCTCATCAACCGGGACAGGGGTGAACACTGAAGCTTTCTTT.

This chain links TRBV21-1 with TRBJ2-3; the table calls TRBD2, which could not be checked here. TRBV21-1 is a known pseudogene. This CDR3 region has 18 residues. CDR3 in DNA: TGTGCCAGCAGCCTCCTACGGGGACTAGCGGGAGTCACAGATACGCAGTATTTT. Protein sequence: CASSLLRGLAGVTDTQYF.

The table lists this clone with a few counts. The rearrangement links TRBV10-3 to TRBJ1-6; 7 bases are a match to TRBD1. Germline CDR1 reads ENHRY; CDR2 reads SYGVKD. This CDR3 region has 16 residues. The V and J ends lost 3 bases and 0 bases, in that order; junction bases with no gene match: 2. The CDR3 region has the DNA TGTGCCATCAGTGAAAGACAGGGCTCCTATAATTCACCCCTCCACTTT. It is translated as CAISERQGSYNSPLHF.

This chain joins TRBV11-2 and TRBJ2-2, with D perhaps TRBD1 (5 bases). Germline CDR1 and CDR2: SGHAT and FQNNGV. V was pared by 6 bases and J by 0 bases, with 8 bases between. The CDR3 sequence is 14 residues long. The CDR3 DNA sequence: TGTGCCAGCAGGCAGGGAACGAACACCGGGGAGCTGTTTTTT. Translated: CASRQGTNTGELFF.